A selection of T cell receptor beta chains follows, all from one sample in a study of shared clonotypes between healthy human individuals. Using immunoSEQ multiplex PCR, the repertoire was profiled, and TCRdb retains in-frame clones only, with some absent. The table lists 550,000 to 850,000 clones, around 67% of them singletons. Sequenced: memory CD4+ T cells sorted from blood. The receptors were gathered from a woman in her twenties or thirties in good health. The CDR3 runs from the conserved cysteine through the conserved F or W.

TRBV28 | CASSLALAGIKAYEQYF
TRBV20-1 | CSGWSNEKLFF
TRBV28 | CASSLGGMAGTEAFF
TRBV15 | CATSGGSMLTDTQYF
TRBV6-5 | CASTGGSYEQYF
TRBV27 | CASRPGTIGETQYF
TRBV5-4 | CASSFSQNTEAFF
TRBV15 | CATSRGDPTETQYF
TRBV7-2 | CASSFRGNQPQHF
TRBV25-1 | CASSEAGRSNEKLFF
TRBV10-1 | CASSGRPGSTYEQYF
TRBV7-8 | CASSLAGEANIQYF
TRBV27 | CASSPPGLEKLFF
TRBV4-1 | CASSHPGVHTEAFF
TRBV28 | CASNAGGGTEAFF
TRBV5-6 | CASSWNRGEKLFF
TRBV5-1 | CASTREGGYNEQFF
TRBV6-1 | CASIWRGRNTEAFF
TRBV28 | CASTGRGYTF
TRBV15 | CATSRGSRNGYTF
TRBV29-1 | CSAETPSYEQYF
TRBV10-2 | CASSESSGTGELFF
TRBV6-1 | CASSFDRGGTDTQYF
TRBV14 | CASSHMPWELFF
TRBV11-2 | CASSFPAGAQETQYF
TRBV5-1 | CASSLEALGGGNQPQHF
TRBV6-1 | CASSDPKNMNTEAFF
TRBV30 | CAWSQGTENTGELFF
TRBV28 | CASSTRTAVYGYTF
TRBV6-5 | CASSFTLGLELYEQYF
TRBV15 | CATSRGGGYRETAEQYF
TRBV5-1 | CASSLGAITMDTQYF
TRBV5-4 | CASSKGTSGSGEETQYF
TRBV5-1 | CASSGVGTGANVLTF
TRBV13 | CASSPMVAGVGETQYF
TRBV6-1 | CASRPGQGFNEQFF
TRBV5-1 | CASSFDRSSYNEQFF
TRBV7-9 | CASSLGLAGAPQETQYF
TRBV5-1 | CASSLGQGEETQYF
TRBV7-2 | CASSSGLAGGHQYF
TRBV18 | CASSPQSSYNEQFF
TRBV10-2 | CASSEVGDGRAIQYF
TRBV7-9 | CASSFGTGVVYNEQFF
TRBV6-6 | CASSRGANVLTF